This TCR beta chain was identified in a study of blood T cell repertoires in COVID-19. Study information: COVID-19 samples, acute and convalescent, were from the United States, Italy and Spain.

Authors' processing steps: Nucleated cell number was recorded as an estimate derived from reference gene primer amplification. Generated by immunoSEQ multiplex PCR, the TCRdb table keeps only in-frame clones and is missing some. Clonal size and the V and J genes are those of that table, whereas D and trimming came from the DNA. This repertoire shows just under 150,000 clones, over 65% found once; its top ten account for roughly 4.8%. Looked up from germline, CDR1 is LNHDA and CDR2 is SQIVND (reference sequence). The CDR3 runs 16 residues. Trimming removed 4 bases from V and 10 bases from J; junction bases left unmatched: 10.

This sequence was found in a human donor in a cohort sampled during active COVID-19. The chain uses TRBV19 and TRBJ2-1; 13 bases are shared with TRBD2. Specimen: peripheral blood. The CDR3 DNA reads as TGTGCCAGTAGTAGCGAACTAGCGGGGGGGAGTAGGGAGCAGTTCTTC. This gives the protein CASSSELAGGSREQFF.